This entry describes one TCR beta chain. The method was immunoSEQ multiplex PCR; TCRdb's version includes in-frame clones alone and lacks a portion of them. The sample gives some 62,000 clones, 79% of which show up once; about 11% is in the top ten. The investigators sampled blood at baseline, at cycle 4 day 1, and at cycle 7 day 1. This record belongs to a study of OX40 agonist ivuxolimab in advanced cancers. Germline-derived CDR1 and CDR2 are SGHTA and FQGTGA. The CDR3 length is 15 residues. Trimming cost V 5 bases and J 1 base, with 12 bases left between them. The sequences come from CD4+ or CD8+ T cells sorted from blood, collected in a trial of the OX40 agonist ivuxolimab. This chain links TRBV7-3 with TRBJ2-1, with D perhaps matching TRBD1 or TRBD2 (5 bases each). This TCR came from an adult with an advanced solid tumor such as melanoma, head and neck, liver or kidney cancer. The CDR3 here is CASSATRTSYNEQFF. The CDR3, as DNA: TGTGCCAGCAGCGCCACTAGGACATCCTACAATGAGCAGTTCTTC.